The present T cell receptor beta chain was sequenced within a study of cytomegalovirus exposure and HLA in healthy donors. The study, taken as a whole, reports: Highly shared variants forming one cluster were likely a sequencing artifact.

Turning to this clone: Its antigen is as yet unknown. Relative to the germline gene, one junction end is altered; a read error may explain this.

Healthy bone marrow donors made up the cohort. Germline-derived CDR1 and CDR2 are MDHEN and SYDVKM. CDR3 size: 12 residues. Vbeta (60) and Jbeta (13) primers were used in the PCR. Assay used: immunoSEQ multiplex PCR; TCRdb lists only in-frame clones, some missing. This table holds some 150,000 clones, around 62% found once. J is TRBJ1-2 and V is TRBV28; 7 bases are shared with TRBD1. This receptor was identified in a man between 40 and 49 years old in good health and CMV-seronegative. Input material: PBMCs. CDR3 residues: CASSSTTQGLSF. The CDR3 bases are TGTGCCAGCAGTTCTACCACACAGGGGTTGTCCTTC.